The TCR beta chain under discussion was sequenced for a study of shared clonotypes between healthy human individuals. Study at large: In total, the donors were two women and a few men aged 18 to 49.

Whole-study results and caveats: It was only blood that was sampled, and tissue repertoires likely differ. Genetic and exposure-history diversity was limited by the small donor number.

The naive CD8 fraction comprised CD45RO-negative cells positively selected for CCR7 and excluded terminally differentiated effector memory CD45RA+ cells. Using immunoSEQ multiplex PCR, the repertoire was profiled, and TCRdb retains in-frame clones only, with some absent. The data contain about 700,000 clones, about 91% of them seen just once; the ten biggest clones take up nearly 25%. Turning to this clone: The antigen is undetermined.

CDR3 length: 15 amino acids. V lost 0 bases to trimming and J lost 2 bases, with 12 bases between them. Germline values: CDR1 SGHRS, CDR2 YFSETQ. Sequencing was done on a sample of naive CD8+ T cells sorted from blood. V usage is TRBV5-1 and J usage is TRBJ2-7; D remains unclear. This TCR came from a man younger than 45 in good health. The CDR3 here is CASSLEPGLTYEQYF. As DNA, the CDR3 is TGCGCCAGCAGCTTGGAGCCAGGCCTGACCTACGAGCAGTACTTC.